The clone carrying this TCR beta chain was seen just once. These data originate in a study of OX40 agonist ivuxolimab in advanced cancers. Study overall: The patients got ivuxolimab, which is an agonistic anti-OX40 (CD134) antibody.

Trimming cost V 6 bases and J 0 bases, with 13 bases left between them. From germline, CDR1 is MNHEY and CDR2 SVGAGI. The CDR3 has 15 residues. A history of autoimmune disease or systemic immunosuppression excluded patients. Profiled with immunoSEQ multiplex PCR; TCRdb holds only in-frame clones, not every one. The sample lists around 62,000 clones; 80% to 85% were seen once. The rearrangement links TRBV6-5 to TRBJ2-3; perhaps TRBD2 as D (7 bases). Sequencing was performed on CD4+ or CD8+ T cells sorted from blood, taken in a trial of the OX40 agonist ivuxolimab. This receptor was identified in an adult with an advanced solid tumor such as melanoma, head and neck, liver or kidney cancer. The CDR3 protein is CASSPGGASTDTQYF. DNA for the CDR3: TGTGCCAGCAGCCCTGGGGGGGCTAGCACAGATACGCAGTATTTT.